The clone carrying this TCR beta chain has only one observation. Its cognate antigen is unknown. Trimming removed 4 bases from V and 2 bases from J, with 9 bases in between. Germline lookup yields CDR1 SQVTM and CDR2 ANQGSEA. The CDR3 consists of 12 residues. Profiling relied on immunoSEQ multiplex PCR, and the TCRdb table lists in-frame clones only, not all of them. Of roughly 90,000 clones in the sample, approximately 89% were seen once. This sample was taken from a study of graft-versus-host responses after intestinal transplantation. Looking at the study overall: Multivisceral, liver-intestinal, or isolated intestinal grafts went to recipients. Recipients were all induced with anti-thymocyte globulin, then given tacrolimus and steroids for about three years.

Notes on the study in general: An association linked early post-transplant HvG declines with peak circulating GvH clone levels. Recipient marrow held GvH clones, some first seen in ileum or blood.

The TCR comes from a human donor who was the organ donor for an intestinal transplant. V and J are TRBV29-1 and TRBJ2-7, with a tentative D call TRBD1 (6 bases). The material sequenced was unstimulated CD4+ T cells sorted from spleen or lymph node cells, taken before transplant. CDR3 nucleotide sequence: TGCAGCGTTGGGACAGTCCCCTACGAGCAGTACTTC. Translating it yields CSVGTVPYEQYF.